The TCR beta chain under discussion was sequenced for a study of shared clonotypes between healthy human individuals. Germline CDR1 reads SGDLS; CDR2 reads YYNGEE. The V gene lost 3 bases and the J gene lost 5 bases, with 15 bases spanning the gap. The CDR3 length is 15 residues. Source study methods: ImmunoSEQ yielded junction-only sequences lacking quality scores, so filtering differed. Data came from immunoSEQ multiplex PCR; TCRdb stores just in-frame clones and leaves some out. V and J calls and clone size come straight from that table; D and trimming were deduced from the DNA. The table has 520,000 or so clones, approximately 79% seen once.

The sample was PBMCs. The TCR originated in a woman aged 40-49 years in good health. Some clones in this sample may be carry-over from other donors' samples. This chain connects TRBV9 to TRBJ2-1; D is possibly TRBD1 (5 bases). The CDR3 here is CASSDQGYSNNEQFF. The CDR3 coding sequence is TGTGCCAGCAGCGACCAGGGATACAGTAACAATGAGCAGTTCTTC.